The rows below give T cell receptor beta chains drawn from one sample of a study of cytotoxic CD8 clonotypes in ibrutinib-treated CLL. Method: immunoSEQ multiplex PCR; TCRdb's copy keeps in-frame clones and lacks some. The sample gives about 120,000 clones, about 53% of which show up once; 37% is in the top ten. The input for sequencing was PBMCs, taken after 24 months of ibrutinib treatment. The receptors originated from a human donor with chronic lymphocytic leukemia. The CDR3 runs from the conserved cysteine through the conserved F or W. D genes are given only for firm matches. Not all rows give a size; the values are once, few, many and, for expanded clones, a class.

cdr3_nt: TGCAGCGTTGGAGACACTGAAGCTTTCTTT
cdr3_aa: CSVGDTEAFF
d_call: -
v_call: TRBV29-1
clone_size: -
j_call: TRBJ1-1

cdr3_nt: TGTGCCAGCAGTGGGGGCGGACAGCTCGCTGAAGCTTTCTTT
cdr3_aa: CASSGGGQLAEAFF
d_call: -
v_call: TRBV28
clone_size: few
j_call: TRBJ1-1

cdr3_nt: TGCGCCAGCAGCTTGGTGGGCTCCTACGAGCAGTACTTC
cdr3_aa: CASSLVGSYEQYF
d_call: -
v_call: TRBV5-1
clone_size: -
j_call: TRBJ2-7

cdr3_nt: TGTGCCTGGGGGATCGGCACTGAAGCTTTCTTT
cdr3_aa: CAWGIGTEAFF
d_call: -
v_call: TRBV30
clone_size: -
j_call: TRBJ1-1

cdr3_nt: TGTGCTAGTGGTTTGTCCCACACCGGGGAGCTGTTTTTT
cdr3_aa: CASGLSHTGELFF
d_call: -
v_call: TRBV12-5
clone_size: -
j_call: TRBJ2-2

cdr3_nt: TGCAGCGTAGGAGGACCTTATCAGCCCCAGCATTTT
cdr3_aa: CSVGGPYQPQHF
d_call: -
v_call: TRBV29-1
clone_size: few
j_call: TRBJ1-5

cdr3_nt: TGTGCCACCAGCAGAGGGACAGGGAAAACCTTC
cdr3_aa: CATSRGTGKTF
d_call: TRBD1
v_call: TRBV15
clone_size: -
j_call: TRBJ1-2

cdr3_nt: TGTGCCAGCAGTTCTTGGGCGGGGGGATCGGAGAATGAGCAGTTCTTC
cdr3_aa: CASSSWAGGSENEQFF
d_call: TRBD2
v_call: TRBV7-2
clone_size: -
j_call: TRBJ2-1

cdr3_nt: TGTGCCTGGAGTGGACTAGGATACACAGATACGCAGTATTTT
cdr3_aa: CAWSGLGYTDTQYF
d_call: -
v_call: TRBV30
clone_size: -
j_call: TRBJ2-3

cdr3_nt: TGTGCCAGCTCCTTAGGACAGACCTACGAGCAGTACTTC
cdr3_aa: CASSLGQTYEQYF
d_call: -
v_call: TRBV18
clone_size: -
j_call: TRBJ2-7

cdr3_nt: TGTGCCTGGAGTGTACTGCAGGGTAATGATGCTTTCTTT
cdr3_aa: CAWSVLQGNDAFF
d_call: -
v_call: TRBV30
clone_size: -
j_call: TRBJ1-1

cdr3_nt: TGTGCCTGGAGTCTCGGGGGGGTCGAGCAGTTCTTC
cdr3_aa: CAWSLGGVEQFF
d_call: TRBD2
v_call: TRBV30
clone_size: -
j_call: TRBJ2-1

cdr3_nt: TGTGCCAGCAGCAACAGGGAGACAACTAATGAAAAACTGTTTTTT
cdr3_aa: CASSNRETTNEKLFF
d_call: -
v_call: TRBV5-6
clone_size: -
j_call: TRBJ1-4

cdr3_nt: TGTGCCAGCAGCTCTAGAGCAGGGGGCCTGAACACTGAAGCTTTCTTT
cdr3_aa: CASSSRAGGLNTEAFF
d_call: TRBD1
v_call: TRBV9
clone_size: -
j_call: TRBJ1-1

cdr3_nt: TGTGCCAGCAGCTCCGGGGGCCCGGGAAGGGACAATGAGCAGTTCTTC
cdr3_aa: CASSSGGPGRDNEQFF
d_call: -
v_call: TRBV11-2
clone_size: -
j_call: TRBJ2-1

cdr3_nt: TGTGCCTGGAGAGATACGGGACACCCTAACTATGGCTACACCTTC
cdr3_aa: CAWRDTGHPNYGYTF
d_call: -
v_call: TRBV30
clone_size: once
j_call: TRBJ1-2

cdr3_nt: TGTGCCAGCAGCTTACCCCGGGAGGGGTCACCCCTCCACTTT
cdr3_aa: CASSLPREGSPLHF
d_call: -
v_call: TRBV7-2
clone_size: -
j_call: TRBJ1-6

cdr3_nt: TGTGCCAGTAGTATGCTGGGGGCCGCCACTAATGAAAAACTGTTTTTT
cdr3_aa: CASSMLGAATNEKLFF
d_call: -
v_call: TRBV19
clone_size: -
j_call: TRBJ1-4

cdr3_nt: TGTGCCAGCAGCTTTACCGGACAAGAGACCCAGTACTTC
cdr3_aa: CASSFTGQETQYF
d_call: -
v_call: TRBV7-6
clone_size: -
j_call: TRBJ2-5

cdr3_nt: TGTGCCAGCAGCCACCCCTCCGGGACTGAGAACGAGCAGTACTTC
cdr3_aa: CASSHPSGTENEQYF
d_call: -
v_call: TRBV4-2
clone_size: -
j_call: TRBJ2-7

cdr3_nt: TGCAGCGTCCTTTGGGGGGGCAGGAGCAATGAGCAGTTCTTC
cdr3_aa: CSVLWGGRSNEQFF
d_call: -
v_call: TRBV29-1
clone_size: -
j_call: TRBJ2-1

cdr3_nt: TGTGCCAGCAGACGGGACACCAACACCGGGGAGCTGTTTTTT
cdr3_aa: CASRRDTNTGELFF
d_call: -
v_call: TRBV25-1
clone_size: once
j_call: TRBJ2-2

cdr3_nt: TGTGCCTGGAGTGTATTAGGGGCGAGTAAGGCCACTGAAGCTTTCTTT
cdr3_aa: CAWSVLGASKATEAFF
d_call: -
v_call: TRBV30
clone_size: -
j_call: TRBJ1-1

cdr3_nt: TGCGCCAGCAGCTCAGCCGGGACAGGGGCCTACGAGCAGTACTTC
cdr3_aa: CASSSAGTGAYEQYF
d_call: TRBD1
v_call: TRBV5-1
clone_size: -
j_call: TRBJ2-7

cdr3_nt: TGTGCCAGCAGCCCTGTGCAGGGAAGGTCCCCAATATATTTT
cdr3_aa: CASSPVQGRSPIYF
d_call: -
v_call: TRBV7-2
clone_size: many
j_call: TRBJ1-3

cdr3_nt: TGCGCCAGCAGACGGGACGGTACCGGGGAGCTGTTTTTT
cdr3_aa: CASRRDGTGELFF
d_call: -
v_call: TRBV5-1
clone_size: -
j_call: TRBJ2-2

cdr3_nt: TGTGCCAGCCGACTCTCTGGAAACACCATATATTTT
cdr3_aa: CASRLSGNTIYF
d_call: -
v_call: TRBV13
clone_size: -
j_call: TRBJ1-3

cdr3_nt: TGTGCCAGCAGTCAAGACTTTGGCACCGGGGAGCTGTTTTTT
cdr3_aa: CASSQDFGTGELFF
d_call: -
v_call: TRBV6-6
clone_size: -
j_call: TRBJ2-2

cdr3_nt: TGTGCCTGGAGTAGGGGGGGCCTCAGAGACGAGCAGTACTTC
cdr3_aa: CAWSRGGLRDEQYF
d_call: -
v_call: TRBV30
clone_size: -
j_call: TRBJ2-7

cdr3_nt: TGCGCCAGCAGTGAGGCCGGGGAGCTGTTTTTT
cdr3_aa: CASSEAGELFF
d_call: -
v_call: TRBV10-1
clone_size: few
j_call: TRBJ2-2

cdr3_nt: TGCGCCAGCAGGATGGGGGGGATAGATACGCAGTATTTT
cdr3_aa: CASRMGGIDTQYF
d_call: TRBD2
v_call: TRBV4-1
clone_size: -
j_call: TRBJ2-3

cdr3_nt: TGTGCCAGCAGTTTACTGGAGGACACTGAAGCTTTCTTT
cdr3_aa: CASSLLEDTEAFF
d_call: -
v_call: TRBV28
clone_size: -
j_call: TRBJ1-1

cdr3_nt: TGTGCCAGCAGCCTAGTCGACAGGGATTACTATGGCTACACCTTC
cdr3_aa: CASSLVDRDYYGYTF
d_call: TRBD1
v_call: TRBV5-6
clone_size: -
j_call: TRBJ1-2

cdr3_nt: TGCGCCAGCAGCTTGGCCCCGGACAGAGCAGCCTACGAGCAGTACTTC
cdr3_aa: CASSLAPDRAAYEQYF
d_call: -
v_call: TRBV5-1
clone_size: few
j_call: TRBJ2-7

cdr3_nt: TGTGCCAGCAGCGCAACCGGGGGGCGGAACACCGGGGAGCTGTTTTTT
cdr3_aa: CASSATGGRNTGELFF
d_call: -
v_call: TRBV9
clone_size: few
j_call: TRBJ2-2

cdr3_nt: TGTGCCAGTAGTATAAAGGGTGACACCGGGGCTTTCTTT
cdr3_aa: CASSIKGDTGAFF
d_call: -
v_call: TRBV19
clone_size: -
j_call: TRBJ1-1

cdr3_nt: TGTGCCAGCACTTTCCGGGACAGGGGCAGTGGAAACACCATATATTTT
cdr3_aa: CASTFRDRGSGNTIYF
d_call: TRBD1
v_call: TRBV2
clone_size: -
j_call: TRBJ1-3

cdr3_nt: TGTGCCAGCAGTCCGGGACAGGGGGCTTCGGATACGCAGTATTTT
cdr3_aa: CASSPGQGASDTQYF
d_call: TRBD1
v_call: TRBV6-1
clone_size: once
j_call: TRBJ2-3

cdr3_nt: TGCAGCGTTGGCGGGGACAGGGCAGCCTACAATGAGCAGTTCTTC
cdr3_aa: CSVGGDRAAYNEQFF
d_call: TRBD1
v_call: TRBV29-1
clone_size: -
j_call: TRBJ2-1

cdr3_nt: TGTGCCAGCGGGGAAAGCGGGATGACGTCCTACGAGCAGTACTTC
cdr3_aa: CASGESGMTSYEQYF
d_call: TRBD2
v_call: TRBV6-1
clone_size: -
j_call: TRBJ2-7

cdr3_nt: TGTGCCAGTCCGAAGGTGCAGCGAGGGGGCACAGATACGCAGTATTTT
cdr3_aa: CASPKVQRGGTDTQYF
d_call: -
v_call: TRBV21-1
clone_size: -
j_call: TRBJ2-3

cdr3_nt: TGTGCTAGTGCCCCGGGACAGGGGGCAGGGGAGACCCAGTACTTC
cdr3_aa: CASAPGQGAGETQYF
d_call: TRBD1
v_call: TRBV12-5
clone_size: -
j_call: TRBJ2-5

cdr3_nt: TGTGCCAGCAGCCTAGCAGGGTCTGGAAACACCATATATTTT
cdr3_aa: CASSLAGSGNTIYF
d_call: -
v_call: TRBV13
clone_size: -
j_call: TRBJ1-3